The clone carrying this TCR beta chain is a singleton in its sample. The antigen is not known. This specimen belongs to a study of cytomegalovirus exposure and HLA in healthy donors. Study findings and constraints: There were reportedly fewer N-insertions in an Asian-associated ancestry cluster than the roughly 670-donor mean, in a later analysis.

The PCR employed 60 Vbeta primers together with 13 Jbeta primers. Produced via immunoSEQ multiplex PCR; TCRdb's table is partial and in-frame only. The profile shows about 140,000 clones, around 80% of them singletons. The sequenced sample was PBMCs. The receptor's source is a middle-aged man in good health and CMV-seropositive.

DNA for the CDR3: TGTGCCACCAGCCCCGAGGGGGCCCGACAAGAGACCCAGTACTTC. Residues: CATSPEGARQETQYF. The chain uses TRBV15 and TRBJ2-5; 7 positions agree with TRBD1. Germline CDR1 and CDR2: LNHNV and YYDKDF (reference sequence). The trim removed 5 bases at V and 2 bases at J, leaving 8 bases unmatched. CDR3 length equals 15 residues.